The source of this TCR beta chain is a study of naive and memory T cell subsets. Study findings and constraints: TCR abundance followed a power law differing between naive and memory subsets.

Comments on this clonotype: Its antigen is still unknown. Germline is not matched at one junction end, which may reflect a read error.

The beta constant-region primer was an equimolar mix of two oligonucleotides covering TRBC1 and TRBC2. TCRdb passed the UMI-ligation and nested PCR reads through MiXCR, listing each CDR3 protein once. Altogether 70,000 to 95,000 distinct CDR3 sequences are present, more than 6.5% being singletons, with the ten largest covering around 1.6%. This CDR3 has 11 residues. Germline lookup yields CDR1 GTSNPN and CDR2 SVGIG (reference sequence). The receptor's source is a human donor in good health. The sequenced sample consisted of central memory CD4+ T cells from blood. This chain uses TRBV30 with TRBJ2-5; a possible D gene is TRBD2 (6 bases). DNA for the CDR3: TGTGCCTGGAGCAACGCCCGGGGGTATGTCTTC. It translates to CAWSNARGYVF.